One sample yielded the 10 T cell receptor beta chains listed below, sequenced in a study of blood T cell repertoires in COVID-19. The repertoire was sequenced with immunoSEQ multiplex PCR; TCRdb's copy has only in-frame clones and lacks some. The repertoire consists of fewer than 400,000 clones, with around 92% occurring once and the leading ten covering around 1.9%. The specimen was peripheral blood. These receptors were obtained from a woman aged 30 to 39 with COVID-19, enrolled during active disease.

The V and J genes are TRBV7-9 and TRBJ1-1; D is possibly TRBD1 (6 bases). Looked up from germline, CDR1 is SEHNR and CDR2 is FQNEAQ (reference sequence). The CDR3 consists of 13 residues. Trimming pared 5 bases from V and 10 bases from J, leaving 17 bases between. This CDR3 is CASSLGGNSGAFF. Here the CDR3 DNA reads TGTGCCAGCAGCCTTGGGGGCAATAGTGGAGCTTTCTTT.

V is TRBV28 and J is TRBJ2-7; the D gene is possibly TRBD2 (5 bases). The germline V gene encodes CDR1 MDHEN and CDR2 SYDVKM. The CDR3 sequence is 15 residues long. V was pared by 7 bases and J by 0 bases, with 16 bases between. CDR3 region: CASTPETGSSYEQYF. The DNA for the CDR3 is TGTGCCAGCACCCCAGAGACGGGGAGCTCCTACGAGCAGTACTTC.

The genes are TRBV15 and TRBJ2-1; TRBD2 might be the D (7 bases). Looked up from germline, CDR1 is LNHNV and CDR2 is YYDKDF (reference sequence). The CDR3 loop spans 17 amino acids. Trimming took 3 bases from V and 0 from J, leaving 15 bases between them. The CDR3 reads CATSRVVGGLSYNEQFF. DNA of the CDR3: TGTGCCACCAGCAGGGTGGTGGGGGGGCTCTCCTACAATGAGCAGTTCTTC.

CDR3 in amino acids: CASSQWRIRHVDRGHYQPQHF. The DNA of the CDR3 is TGCGCCAGCAGTCAATGGCGCATTCGACACGTTGACAGGGGGCATTATCAGCCCCAGCATTTT. The chain uses TRBV23-1 and TRBJ1-5, with 10 bases matching TRBD1. TRBV23-1 is sorted into the ORF group, with uncertain function. The CDR3 has 21 amino acids. V lost 1 base to trimming and J lost 5 bases; unmatched junction nucleotides: 20.

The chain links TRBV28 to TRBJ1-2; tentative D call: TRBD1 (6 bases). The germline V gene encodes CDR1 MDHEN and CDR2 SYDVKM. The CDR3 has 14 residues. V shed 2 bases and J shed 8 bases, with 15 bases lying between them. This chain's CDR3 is CASSLPLERGGYTF. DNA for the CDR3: TGTGCCAGCAGTTTACCCCTCGAAAGGGGGGGCTACACCTTC.

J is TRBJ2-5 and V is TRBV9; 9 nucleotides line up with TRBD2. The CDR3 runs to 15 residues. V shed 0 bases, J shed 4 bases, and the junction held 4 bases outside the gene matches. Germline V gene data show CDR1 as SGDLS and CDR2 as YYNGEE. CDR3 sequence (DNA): TGTGCCAGCAGCGTAGATAGCGGGGGATCAGAGACCCAGTACTTC. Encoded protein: CASSVDSGGSETQYF.

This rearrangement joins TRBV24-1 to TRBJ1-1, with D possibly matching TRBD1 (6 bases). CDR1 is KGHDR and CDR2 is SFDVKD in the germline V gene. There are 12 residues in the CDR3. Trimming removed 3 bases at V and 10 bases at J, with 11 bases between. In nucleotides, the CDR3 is TGTGCCACCAGTGATGGGCTAGGGGGAGCTTTCTTT. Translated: CATSDGLGGAFF.

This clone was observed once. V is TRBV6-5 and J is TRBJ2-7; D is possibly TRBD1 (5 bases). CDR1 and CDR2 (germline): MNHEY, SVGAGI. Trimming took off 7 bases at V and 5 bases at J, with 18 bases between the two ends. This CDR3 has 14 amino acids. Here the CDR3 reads CASNRQTERDEQYV. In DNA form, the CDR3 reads TGTGCCAGCAACCGACAGACGGAGCGAGACGAGCAGTACGTC.

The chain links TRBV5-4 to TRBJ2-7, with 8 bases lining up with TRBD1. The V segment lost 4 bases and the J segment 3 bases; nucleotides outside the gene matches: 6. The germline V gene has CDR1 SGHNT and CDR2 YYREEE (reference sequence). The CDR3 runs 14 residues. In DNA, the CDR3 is TGTGCCAGCAGCCTAGACAGGGGCCTCTACGAGCAGTACTTC. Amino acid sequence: CASSLDRGLYEQYF.

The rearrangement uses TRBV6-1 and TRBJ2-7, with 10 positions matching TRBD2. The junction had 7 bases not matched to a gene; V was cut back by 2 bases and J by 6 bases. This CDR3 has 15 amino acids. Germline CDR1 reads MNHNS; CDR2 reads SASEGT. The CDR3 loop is CASSESSGGASEQYV. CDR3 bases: TGTGCCAGCAGTGAAAGCAGCGGGGGGGCTAGCGAGCAGTACGTC.